The next 21 T cell receptor beta chains were all read from a single sample in a study of cytomegalovirus exposure and HLA in healthy donors. The PCR made use of 60 Vbeta and 13 Jbeta primers. Generated by immunoSEQ multiplex PCR, the TCRdb table keeps only in-frame clones and is missing some. The sample lists approximately 65,000 clones, 55% to 75% occurring once. Sequenced: PBMCs. The receptors were sampled from a middle-aged man in good health and CMV-seropositive.

The chain has TRBV27 and TRBJ2-7; 9 bases are shared with TRBD1. V shed 7 bases, J shed 6 bases, and the junction held 4 bases outside the gene matches. This CDR3 contains 12 residues. In germline, CDR1 is MNHEY, CDR2 SMNVEV (reference sequence). CDR3 region: CASKDRGSEQYF. CDR3 nucleotides: TGTGCCAGCAAGGACAGGGGAAGCGAGCAGTACTTC.

The gene calls are TRBV4-3 and TRBJ1-5, with 8 bases that match TRBD1. V lost 0 bases to trimming and J lost 11 bases; unmatched junction nucleotides: 6. CDR1 LGHNA and CDR2 YSLEER come from the germline V gene. The CDR3 spans 14 residues. The CDR3 protein is CASSQDIRGQAQHF. The CDR3 nucleotides are TGCGCCAGCAGCCAAGATATCAGGGGGCAGGCCCAGCATTTT.

This chain links TRBV18 with TRBJ2-3; weak D call: TRBD2 (6 bases). In germline, CDR1 is KGHSH, CDR2 LQKENI. Between the trimmed V and J ends, which lost 3 bases and 0 bases, there was a span of 10 bases. This CDR3 contains 15 residues. CDR3 amino acids: CASSPVGGSTDTQYF. The DNA for the CDR3 is TGTGCCAGCTCACCGGTTGGGGGGAGCACAGATACGCAGTATTTT.

The V gene is TRBV5-8, the J gene TRBJ2-3; D not certain. CDR1 and CDR2 (germline): SGHTS, YDEGEE. The CDR3 length is 11 residues. Trimming stripped 5 bases from V and 2 bases from J, with 3 bases between. Written as DNA, the CDR3 is TGTGCCAGCAGATACACAGATACGCAGTATTTT. Amino acid sequence: CASRYTDTQYF.

V gene TRBV19 combines with J gene TRBJ2-3; 8 bases line up with TRBD1. V shed 6 bases, J shed 5 bases, and the junction held 10 bases outside the gene matches. This CDR3 contains 15 residues. Germline lookup yields CDR1 LNHDA and CDR2 SQIVND (reference sequence). DNA of the CDR3: TGTGCCAGTAGAGACCGACAGGGGCACCGAGATACGCAGTATTTT. Protein: CASRDRQGHRDTQYF. Complete variable domain (other parts from reference TRBV19 and TRBJ2-3): DGGITQSPKYLFRKEGQNVTLSCEQNLNHDAMYWYRQDPGQGLRLIYYSQIVNDFQKGDIAEGYSVSREKKESFPLTVTSAQKNPTAFYLCASRDRQGHRDTQYFGPGTRLTVL.

The J gene is TRBJ1-4, the V gene TRBV27; TRBD1 is a possible D gene (6 bases). V shed 6 bases and J shed 8 bases, with 16 bases lying between them. This CDR3 spans 14 amino acids. Germline-derived CDR1 and CDR2 are MNHEY and SMNVEV (reference sequence). CDR3 amino acids: CASRGGALREKLFF. The CDR3 region has the DNA TGTGCCAGCAGGGGGGGGGCACTTAGAGAAAAACTGTTTTTT.

The sample holds a few counts of this clone. One end of the junction varies from germline; a read error may be responsible. The rearrangement links TRBV7-9 to TRBJ1-5; no reliable D call. Germline CDR1 and CDR2: SEHNR and FQNEAQ (reference sequence). The CDR3 is made up of 12 amino acids. CDR3 bases: TGTTCCAGCAGCTTGGGAGTTTCGCCCCAGCATTTT. This gives the protein CSSSLGVSPQHF.

In its sample, this clone was seen a few times. The chain joins TRBV7-9 to TRBJ2-1; 7 bases line up with TRBD2. CDR3 length equals 15 residues. Germline CDR1 is SEHNR and CDR2 is FQNEAQ (reference sequence). The V and J ends lost 4 bases and 7 bases, in that order; junction bases with no gene match: 10. The CDR3 sequence is CASSYKGGTTNEQFF. CDR3 coding DNA: TGTGCCAGCAGCTATAAAGGAGGGACTACGAATGAGCAGTTCTTC.

This chain links TRBV5-4 with TRBJ2-5; perhaps TRBD2 as D (5 bases). Germline assignment: CDR1 SGHNT and CDR2 YYREEE (reference sequence). Trimming left V 0 bases short and J 5 bases short, with 11 bases between. This CDR3 spans 14 amino acids. CDR3 in DNA: TGTGCCAGCAGCTTGGATCCGGGATTGGAGACCCAGTACTTC. It codes for CASSLDPGLETQYF.

This clone was counted a single time. The genes are TRBV6-6 and TRBJ2-7, with a weak D call TRBD2 (6 bases). This CDR3 region has 14 residues. CDR1 is MNHNY and CDR2 is SVGAGI in the germline V gene (reference sequence). V shed 6 bases and J shed 1 base, with 13 bases lying between them. CDR3 amino acids: CASSEPGDSYEQYF. The CDR3 bases are TGTGCCAGCAGCGAACCGGGAGATTCCTACGAGCAGTACTTC.

The genes are TRBV2 and TRBJ2-5; weak D call: TRBD2 (5 bases). The DNA end is a closer match to TRBJ2-7, so the J assignment may be wrong. The CDR3 has 16 residues. Germline values: CDR1 SNHLY, CDR2 FYNNEI. The CDR3 region has the DNA TGTGCCAGCAGTGAATCTGGGAGTGGCGGTACCTACGAGCAGTACTTC. Protein product: CASSESGSGGTYEQYF.

This clone was observed a handful of times. The V gene is TRBV7-9, the J gene TRBJ2-7; D possibly corresponds to TRBD2 (6 bases). V was clipped by 5 bases and J by 3 bases, with 20 bases between them. The CDR3 is 16 residues long. The germline V gene encodes CDR1 SEHNR and CDR2 FQNEAQ (reference sequence). The CDR3 DNA follows: TGTGCCAGCAGCCCCAAGGACATATACGGGGGCTACGAGCAGTACTTC. Protein product: CASSPKDIYGGYEQYF.

The CDR3 DNA reads TGTGCCAGCACCCAAGCGGAGAACACTGAAGCTTTCTTT. Translating it yields CASTQAENTEAFF. This sequence joins TRBV6-5 and TRBJ1-1; D remains unclear. V dropped 7 bases and J dropped 1 base, with 10 bases sitting between them. This CDR3 is built from 13 residues. The germline CDR1 and CDR2 sequences are MNHEY and SVGAGI.

The V and J genes are TRBV5-1 and TRBJ2-1; 8 positions agree with TRBD2. Losses at the gene ends were 4 bases for V and 8 bases for J; bases not matched to a gene: 8. This CDR3 contains 14 residues. Germline CDR1 reads SGHRS; CDR2 reads YFSETQ. CDR3 coding DNA: TGCGCCAGCAGCCGAGGGACTAGTGGCTATGAGCAGTTCTTC. This sequence encodes CASSRGTSGYEQFF.

The rearrangement joins TRBV27 to TRBJ2-5; the match to TRBD1 covers 8 bases. Germline-derived CDR1 and CDR2 are MNHEY and SMNVEV (reference sequence). The CDR3 spans 15 residues. The V and J ends lost 2 bases and 4 bases, in that order; junction bases with no gene match: 6. CDR3 residues: CASSLGQGARETQYF. CDR3 DNA: TGTGCCAGCAGTTTAGGGCAGGGGGCGCGAGAGACCCAGTACTTC.

The rearrangement uses TRBV4-3 and TRBJ2-1; 8 bases map to TRBD2. The trim removed 1 base at V and 6 bases at J, leaving 5 bases unmatched. This CDR3 region has 15 residues. Germline lookup yields CDR1 LGHNA and CDR2 YSLEER. The CDR3 DNA is TGCGCCAGCAGCCAAGCGGGACTAGACCTCAATGAGCAGTTCTTC. Translating it yields CASSQAGLDLNEQFF.

This clone appeared once. The V call is TRBV6-5, the J call TRBJ2-7; 7 bases are a match to TRBD2. Trimming cost V 5 bases and J 0 bases; bases outside gene matches: 1. There are 13 residues in the CDR3. The germline V gene encodes CDR1 MNHEY and CDR2 SVGAGI. The DNA for the CDR3 is TGTGCCAGCAGTAGCGGGAACTCCTACGAGCAGTACTTC. It encodes CASSSGNSYEQYF.

This chain connects TRBV11-3 to TRBJ2-4; TRBD2 aligns across 13 bases. CDR3 length equals 20 residues. Germline V gives CDR1 SGHNT, CDR2 YENEEA. Trimming at V came to 0 bases and at J to 0 bases, leaving 8 bases not matched to a gene. CDR3: CASSLDILAGGPLAKNIQYF. The CDR3 DNA is TGTGCCAGCAGCTTAGATATACTAGCGGGAGGGCCCTTAGCCAAAAACATTCAGTACTTC.

This chain uses TRBV6-6 with TRBJ1-4; D ambiguous. Germline CDR1 MNHNY, CDR2 SVGAGI (reference sequence). Trimming removed 11 bases at V and 4 bases at J, with 14 bases between. The CDR3 runs to 13 residues. The CDR3 nucleotides are TGTGCCTCACAACGGGGAAATAATGAAAAACTGTTTTTT. Residues: CASQRGNNEKLFF.

This clone was counted a single time. The rearrangement uses TRBV4-2 and TRBJ2-5; TRBD2 aligns across 9 bases. The J call may be wrong; the DNA end is better matched by TRBJ2-7. Germline V gene lookup returns CDR1 LGHNA and CDR2 YNFKEQ. CDR3 size: 15 residues. The CDR3 is CASSQGLADPYEQYF. Here the CDR3 DNA reads TGTGCCAGCAGCCAAGGACTAGCGGACCCCTACGAGCAGTACTTC.

The gene calls are TRBV5-1 and TRBJ2-1, with TRBD2 matching over 7 bases. CDR3 length equals 15 residues. Germline V gene sequence: CDR1 SGHRS, CDR2 YFSETQ. J gave up 9 bases and V 3 bases, and 12 bases lay outside the gene matches. CDR3 bases: TGCGCCAGCAGCTCCCGGACTAGTCTGGGCACTGAGCAGTTCTTC. It codes for CASSSRTSLGTEQFF.